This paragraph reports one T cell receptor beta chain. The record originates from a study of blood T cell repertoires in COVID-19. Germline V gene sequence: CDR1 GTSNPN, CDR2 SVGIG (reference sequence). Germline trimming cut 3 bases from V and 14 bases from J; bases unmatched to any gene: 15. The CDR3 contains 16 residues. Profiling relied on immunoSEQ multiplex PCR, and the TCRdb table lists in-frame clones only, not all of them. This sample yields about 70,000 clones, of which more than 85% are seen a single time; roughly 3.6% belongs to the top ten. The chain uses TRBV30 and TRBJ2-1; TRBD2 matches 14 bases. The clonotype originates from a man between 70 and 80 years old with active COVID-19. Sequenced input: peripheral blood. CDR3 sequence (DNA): TGTGCCTGGAGAAACTCCCCGGGACTAGCGGGGGCGGAGGAGTTCTTC. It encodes CAWRNSPGLAGAEEFF.